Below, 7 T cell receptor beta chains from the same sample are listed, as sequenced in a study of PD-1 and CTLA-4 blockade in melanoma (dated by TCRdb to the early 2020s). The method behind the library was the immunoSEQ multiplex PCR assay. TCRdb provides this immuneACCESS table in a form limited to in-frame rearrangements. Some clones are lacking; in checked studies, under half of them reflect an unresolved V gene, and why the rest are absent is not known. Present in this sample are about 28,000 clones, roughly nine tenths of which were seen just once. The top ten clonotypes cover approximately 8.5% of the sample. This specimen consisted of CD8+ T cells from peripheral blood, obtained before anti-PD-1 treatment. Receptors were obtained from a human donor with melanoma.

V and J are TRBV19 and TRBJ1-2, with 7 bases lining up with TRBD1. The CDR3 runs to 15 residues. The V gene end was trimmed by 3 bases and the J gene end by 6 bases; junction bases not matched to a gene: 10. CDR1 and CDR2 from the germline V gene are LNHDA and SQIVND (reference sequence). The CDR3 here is CASSIRQGDIHGYTF. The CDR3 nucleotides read TGTGCCAGTAGTATTCGACAGGGCGACATTCATGGCTACACCTTC.

The CDR3 here is CSVDKGRGTGELFF. In DNA form, the CDR3 reads TGCAGCGTTGATAAGGGACGAGGGACCGGGGAGCTGTTTTTT. This chain joins TRBV29-1 and TRBJ2-2, with D possibly being TRBD1 or TRBD2 (5 bases each). This CDR3 contains 14 residues. Germline lookup yields CDR1 SQVTM and CDR2 ANQGSEA. V was trimmed by 3 bases and J by 5 bases, leaving 13 bases between them.

CDR3 DNA: TGTGCCAGCAGTTTGGTTGCCGGTACGGCGGGGGGACTAGCCAAAAACATTCAGTACTTC. Protein sequence: CASSLVAGTAGGLAKNIQYF. The chain uses TRBV27 and TRBJ2-4; 8 bases agree with TRBD2. The CDR3 has 20 amino acids. V was clipped by 3 bases and J by 0 bases; unmatched bases: 16. The germline gives CDR1 MNHEY, CDR2 SMNVEV (reference sequence).

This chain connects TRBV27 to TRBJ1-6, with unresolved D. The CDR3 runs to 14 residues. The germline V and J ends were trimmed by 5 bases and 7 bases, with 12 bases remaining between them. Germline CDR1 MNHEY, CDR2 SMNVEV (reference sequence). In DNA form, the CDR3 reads TGTGCCAGCAGTCTGGCCCATAAGAATTCACCCCTCCACTTT. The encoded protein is CASSLAHKNSPLHF.

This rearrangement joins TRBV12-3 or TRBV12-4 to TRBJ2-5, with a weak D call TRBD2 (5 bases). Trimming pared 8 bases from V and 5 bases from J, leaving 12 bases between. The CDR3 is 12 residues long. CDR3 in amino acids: CASCGLRETQYF. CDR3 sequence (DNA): TGTGCCAGCTGCGGGTTGAGGGAGACCCAGTACTTC.

Here the CDR3 reads CASSTPGQTTGELFF. CDR3 nucleotide sequence: TGTGCCAGCAGTACCCCGGGACAGACTACCGGGGAGCTGTTTTTT. The chain carries TRBV6-5 and TRBJ2-2; TRBD1 matches at 7 bases. Trimming at V came to 5 bases and at J to 5 bases, leaving 8 bases not matched to a gene. Germline values: CDR1 MNHEY, CDR2 SVGAGI. The CDR3 totals 15 residues.

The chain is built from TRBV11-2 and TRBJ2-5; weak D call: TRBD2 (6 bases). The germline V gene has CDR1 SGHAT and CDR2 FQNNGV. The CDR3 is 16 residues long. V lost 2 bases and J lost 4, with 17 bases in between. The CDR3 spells CASSLTIGSPPETQYF. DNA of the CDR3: TGTGCCAGCAGCTTAACTATCGGGAGTCCCCCAGAGACCCAGTACTTC.